This TCR beta chain was documented in a study of long-term antiretroviral therapy in people with HIV. On this clone itself: Its target is unknown.

The assay used was immunoSEQ (version v3.0), run at survey level. Here immunoSEQ multiplex PCR was the method, and the copy in TCRdb shows in-frame clones only, minus some. The data hold more than 20,000 clones, with approximately 84% observed a single time. General study points: Relative to control repertoires, HIV repertoires exhibited narrower CDR3 length ranges. Relative to transplant donor controls, diversity remained lower despite increasing after ART.

Trimming removed 5 bases at V and 6 bases at J, with 11 bases between. Germline lookup yields CDR1 SQVTM and CDR2 ANQGSEA. The CDR3 has 11 amino acids. This receptor was obtained from a young man with HIV. The sequences come from unsorted PBMCs, collected 0.5 years after starting antiretroviral therapy. The J gene is TRBJ2-7, the V gene TRBV29-1; D might be TRBD1 (6 bases). CDR3: CSVHTGSEQYF. The CDR3 DNA reads TGCAGCGTTCATACAGGGTCCGAGCAGTACTTC.